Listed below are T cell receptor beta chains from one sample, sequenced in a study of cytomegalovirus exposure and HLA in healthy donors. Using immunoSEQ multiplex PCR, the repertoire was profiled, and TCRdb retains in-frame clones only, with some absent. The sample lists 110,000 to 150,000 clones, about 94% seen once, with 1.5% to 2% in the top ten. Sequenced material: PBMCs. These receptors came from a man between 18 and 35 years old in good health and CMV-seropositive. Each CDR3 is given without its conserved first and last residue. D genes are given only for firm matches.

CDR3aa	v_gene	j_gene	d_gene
ASSFNRDMNTEAF	TRBV6-5	TRBJ1-1	NA
ASSLGARTKVGELF	TRBV5-4	TRBJ2-2	NA
ASRRPTRDRGRGNTIY	TRBV28	TRBJ1-3	TRBD1
ASSEYFAGAYYEQY	TRBV25-1	TRBJ2-7	TRBD2
SVLEGDYNEQF	TRBV29-1	TRBJ2-1	NA
ASSTGTGVAF	TRBV28	TRBJ1-1	TRBD1
ASSLSTSGQNYGYT	TRBV28	TRBJ1-2	TRBD1
ASSLDVGLAGEGNTGELF	TRBV5-1	TRBJ2-2	TRBD2
ASTSPGPGELF	TRBV28	TRBJ2-2	NA
ASSASAQETQY	TRBV5-1	TRBJ2-5	NA
ASSERDREGVKGTQY	TRBV6-1	TRBJ2-3	NA
ASSPRKPRKNTEAF	TRBV23-1	TRBJ1-1	NA
ASSPGQSLSSYNEQF	TRBV27	TRBJ2-1	TRBD1
ASNQGTGGDQPQH	TRBV5-1	TRBJ1-5	TRBD1
ASSVAGLPDEKLF	TRBV9	TRBJ1-4	NA
ASSLWGDNQPQH	TRBV5-1	TRBJ1-5	NA
SASLYEQY	TRBV20-1	TRBJ2-7	NA
ASSFQGHTGELF	TRBV5-1	TRBJ2-2	NA
ASSLGGTNQPQH	TRBV5-4	TRBJ1-5	NA
ASSHRGTETTYEQY	TRBV19	TRBJ2-7	NA
ASSGLGAPQY	TRBV5-6	TRBJ2-4	NA
ASSFDSYSNQPQH	TRBV28	TRBJ1-5	NA
ASSPYGQYYEQY	TRBV27	TRBJ2-7	NA
ASSLGALAGVSEQF	TRBV5-1	TRBJ2-1	TRBD2
SGAKTGT	TRBV20-1	TRBJ1-2	NA
ASRRDRFYEQY	TRBV5-6	TRBJ2-7	NA
ASSLTVGYEQY	TRBV27	TRBJ2-7	NA